This is a list of T cell receptor beta chains from one sample in a study of technical replicates of blood from several donors. TCRdb's copy holds only in-frame clones and misses some; the assay was immunoSEQ multiplex PCR. Altogether some 74,000 clones are present, about nine tenths being singletons, with the ten largest covering about 0.35%. The specimen was T cells isolated from PBMCs. These receptor sequences come from a human donor in good health. CDR3s include the opening cysteine and the closing phenylalanine or tryptophan. Each record gives: D gene, V gene, clone size, J gene, CDR3 protein, CDR3 DNA. D genes are given only for firm matches. Some rows mark clone size as missing; the rest say once, few, many or name a class of expanded clone.

TRBD1	TRBV28	-	TRBJ1-1	CATTSGTANTEAFF	TGTGCCACCACCTCCGGGACAGCTAACACTGAAGCTTTCTTT
-	TRBV9	once	TRBJ2-7	CASSPPSSAYEQYF	TGTGCCAGCAGTCCTCCTAGCAGCGCCTACGAGCAGTACTTC
-	TRBV29-1	-	TRBJ2-5	CSVKAGPETQYF	TGCAGCGTTAAGGCAGGGCCGGAGACCCAGTACTTC
-	TRBV7-2	-	TRBJ2-5	CASSLQGVGETQYF	TGTGCCAGCAGCTTACAAGGCGTCGGGGAGACCCAGTACTTC
TRBD1	TRBV27	-	TRBJ1-1	CASSLSHSGTETEAFF	TGTGCCAGCAGTTTATCCCACTCCGGGACAGAAACTGAAGCTTTCTTT
TRBD1	TRBV7-9	-	TRBJ2-5	CASSPQGAWETQYF	TGTGCCAGCAGCCCGCAGGGGGCCTGGGAGACCCAGTACTTC
-	TRBV5-4	-	TRBJ1-3	CASSLTGSGNTIYF	TGTGCCAGCAGCTTGACAGGGTCTGGAAACACCATATATTTT
-	TRBV11-2	-	TRBJ1-1	CASSLERGTEAFF	TGTGCCAGCAGCTTAGAGCGTGGCACTGAAGCTTTCTTT
TRBD1	TRBV13	-	TRBJ2-1	CASSGGTGGMEQFF	TGTGCCAGCAGCGGGGGGACAGGGGGGATGGAGCAGTTCTTC
TRBD1	TRBV19	few	TRBJ2-7	CASSRDREGEQYF	TGTGCCAGTAGTAGGGACAGGGAAGGCGAGCAGTACTTC
TRBD1	TRBV7-9	-	TRBJ1-1	CASSSRQGDSNTEAFF	TGTGCCAGCAGTTCACGACAGGGGGATTCCAACACTGAAGCTTTCTTT
TRBD2	TRBV6-1	-	TRBJ2-2	CASSERLAPTGELFF	TGTGCCAGCAGTGAAAGACTAGCGCCCACCGGGGAGCTGTTTTTT
-	TRBV2	-	TRBJ2-7	CASTQERYEQYF	TGTGCCAGCACACAGGAACGCTACGAGCAGTACTTC
-	TRBV6-5	-	TRBJ2-1	CASTNRYNEQFF	TGTGCCAGCACTAACAGGTACAATGAGCAGTTCTTC
-	TRBV27	-	TRBJ2-7	CASSFRYRDYEQYF	TGTGCCAGCAGTTTCCGATACAGGGACTACGAGCAGTACTTC
TRBD2	TRBV7-6	-	TRBJ2-7	CASSLRLAGESYEQYF	TGTGCCAGCAGCTTAAGGCTAGCGGGAGAAAGCTACGAGCAGTACTTC
-	TRBV25-1	-	TRBJ2-5	CASSDLLQVQETQYF	TGTGCCAGCAGTGATCTACTTCAAGTGCAAGAGACCCAGTACTTC
-	TRBV6-1	-	TRBJ1-1	CASSERPGGTEAFF	TGTGCCAGCAGTGAACGCCCCGGGGGCACTGAAGCTTTCTTT
-	TRBV11-3	-	TRBJ2-5	CASSRGRGQETQYF	TGTGCCAGCTCGCGGGGCAGAGGTCAAGAGACCCAGTACTTC
TRBD1	TRBV7-2	-	TRBJ1-1	CASSLTGPNTEAFF	TGTGCCAGCAGCTTGACAGGGCCGAACACTGAAGCTTTCTTT
-	TRBV19	-	TRBJ1-3	CASTTDTLSSGNTIYF	TGTGCCAGTACCACGGACACTTTAAGCTCTGGAAACACCATATATTTT
-	TRBV19	once	TRBJ2-7	CASSIPGTYEQYF	TGTGCCAGTAGTATCCCGGGAACCTACGAGCAGTACTTC
-	TRBV6-5	-	TRBJ2-3	CASSYSSGLSTDTQYF	TGTGCCAGCAGTTACAGCTCAGGGCTTAGCACAGATACGCAGTATTTT
TRBD1	TRBV10-3	few	TRBJ1-1	CAIREDRSQNTEAFF	TGTGCCATCAGGGAGGACAGGAGTCAAAACACTGAAGCTTTCTTT
-	TRBV6-1	-	TRBJ1-1	CASSSGALSTEAFF	TGTGCCAGCTCCAGTGGGGCTCTGAGCACTGAAGCTTTCTTT
TRBD1	TRBV27	-	TRBJ1-5	CASSWTGGNQPQHF	TGTGCCAGCAGTTGGACAGGGGGCAATCAGCCCCAGCATTTT
-	TRBV2	-	TRBJ1-5	CASSYDQVSNQPQHF	TGTGCCAGCAGTTATGATCAGGTTAGCAATCAGCCCCAGCATTTT
TRBD2	TRBV11-2	-	TRBJ2-7	CASSPISRMGGSLYEQYF	TGTGCCAGCAGCCCCATATCCCGTATGGGCGGGAGTCTCTACGAGCAGTACTTC
-	TRBV9	-	TRBJ1-2	CASSAHLTGNYGYTF	TGTGCCAGCAGCGCCCATTTAACAGGGAACTATGGCTACACCTTC
TRBD2	TRBV5-1	once	TRBJ2-1	CASSPALAGGSYNEQFF	TGCGCCAGCAGCCCGGCACTAGCGGGAGGCTCCTACAATGAGCAGTTCTTC
-	TRBV6-5	once	TRBJ1-5	CASSLGEWQPQHF	TGTGCCAGCAGTTTAGGGGAATGGCAGCCCCAGCATTTT
-	TRBV30	-	TRBJ1-3	CAWTVGVSGNTIYF	TGTGCCTGGACTGTAGGGGTCTCTGGAAACACCATATATTTT
-	TRBV11-2	-	TRBJ1-1	CASSFDRMNTEAFF	TGTGCCAGCAGCTTCGACAGGATGAACACTGAAGCTTTCTTT
-	TRBV10-2	-	TRBJ2-4	CASSEAENIQYF	TGCGCCAGCAGTGAGGCGGAAAACATTCAGTACTTC
-	TRBV29-1	-	TRBJ2-1	CSVEVPGSLNEQFF	TGCAGCGTTGAAGTACCCGGGAGTCTAAATGAGCAGTTCTTC
-	TRBV4-2	-	TRBJ1-5	CASSLSKRRPQHF	TGTGCCAGCAGCCTCTCTAAAAGGAGGCCCCAGCATTTT
-	TRBV6-4	-	TRBJ1-2	CASSDGRRGAGSYGYTF	TGTGCCAGCAGTGACGGCAGGAGGGGCGCTGGCTCCTATGGCTACACCTTC
-	TRBV14	once	TRBJ2-5	CASSQDLGGLQETQYF	TGTGCCAGCAGCCAAGATTTGGGAGGTCTCCAAGAGACCCAGTACTTC
-	TRBV11-3	-	TRBJ2-5	CASSLVGILGTQYF	TGTGCCAGCAGCTTAGTCGGGATTCTTGGGACCCAGTACTTC
-	TRBV27	-	TRBJ1-1	CASSRTDLFTEAFF	TGTGCCAGCAGTAGGACTGATCTATTCACTGAAGCTTTCTTT
-	TRBV4-2	-	TRBJ2-1	CASRDTLSYNEQFF	TGTGCCAGCCGGGACACCCTCTCCTACAATGAGCAGTTCTTC
TRBD1	TRBV29-1	-	TRBJ2-5	CSVGLQGARETQYF	TGCAGCGTTGGACTCCAGGGGGCTAGAGAGACCCAGTACTTC
-	TRBV10-3	-	TRBJ2-2	CAISETAQRELFF	TGTGCCATCAGTGAAACAGCCCAACGGGAGCTGTTTTTT
TRBD2	TRBV5-1	once	TRBJ2-7	CASSEKTSGSTYEQYF	TGCGCCAGCAGCGAAAAGACTAGCGGGAGTACCTACGAGCAGTACTTC
-	TRBV11-3	-	TRBJ2-7	CASSLSPSASYEQYF	TGTGCCAGCAGCTTAAGTCCTAGCGCATCCTACGAGCAGTACTTC
TRBD1	TRBV27	-	TRBJ1-1	CASSPNPTGRDTEAFF	TGTGCCAGCAGTCCCAACCCGACAGGGCGCGACACTGAAGCTTTCTTT
-	TRBV7-7	-	TRBJ2-7	CASAPTDSSREQYF	TGTGCTAGCGCCCCCACTGACAGCTCCAGAGAGCAGTACTTC
TRBD1	TRBV11-3	-	TRBJ2-1	CASSPRGTYNEQFF	TGTGCCAGCAGCCCCAGGGGGACCTACAATGAGCAGTTCTTC
-	TRBV13	-	TRBJ1-4	CASRGRGFLNEKLFF	TGTGCCAGCAGAGGGAGGGGCTTTCTAAATGAAAAACTGTTTTTT
TRBD2	TRBV9	-	TRBJ2-7	CASSVRSAGDLEQYF	TGTGCCAGCAGCGTAAGGTCCGCGGGAGATCTCGAGCAGTACTTC
TRBD1	TRBV18	-	TRBJ2-1	CASSLQAQGDEQFF	TGTGCCAGCTCACTTCAAGCGCAGGGGGATGAGCAGTTCTTC
-	TRBV6-4	once	TRBJ2-7	CASSNHRGGEQYF	TGTGCCAGCAGTAACCACAGGGGAGGCGAGCAGTACTTC
TRBD1	TRBV27	-	TRBJ2-3	CASTPGDSSDTQYF	TGTGCCAGCACCCCCGGGGACAGTTCAGATACGCAGTATTTT
TRBD2	TRBV4-2	-	TRBJ2-1	CASSHNPPGLAGDEQFF	TGTGCCAGCAGCCATAACCCCCCGGGACTAGCGGGAGACGAGCAGTTCTTC
-	TRBV28	once	TRBJ1-1	CASSLPQGSLDEAFF	TGTGCCAGCAGTCTACCGCAGGGGAGCCTGGACGAAGCTTTCTTT
-	TRBV9	-	TRBJ1-4	CASSFSRQDPYEKLFF	TGTGCCAGCAGCTTCTCGAGACAGGACCCTTATGAAAAACTGTTTTTT
-	TRBV6-5	-	TRBJ2-7	CASSYSLHSGHYEQYF	TGTGCCAGCAGTTACTCCTTGCACAGCGGCCATTACGAGCAGTACTTC
TRBD1	TRBV25-1	-	TRBJ2-1	CASSGQGLSSEQFF	TGTGCCAGCAGTGGACAGGGCTTAAGTAGTGAGCAGTTCTTC
-	TRBV5-1	-	TRBJ2-1	CASSLGHRNNEQFF	TGCGCCAGCAGCTTGGGGCACCGAAACAATGAGCAGTTCTTC